The 5 T cell receptor beta chains below come from one sample, sequenced in a study of CD8 T cells in ankylosing spondylitis. General study findings and limits: Ankylosing spondylitis blood appeared to be characterized by a TCR beta motif of 8 or 9 highly homologous variants.

No cognate antigen is known for these TCRs. In TCRdb, the 5' RACE reads were re-called with MiXCR into one record per CDR3 protein. The sample lists some 840,000 distinct CDR3 sequences, 12% seen once, with around 0.51% in the top ten. Sequencing was performed on blood, either unsorted or a sorted T cell fraction (not recorded which). Receptor source: a male donor with ankylosing spondylitis.

The sample holds a few counts of this clonotype. The chain couples TRBV5-1 to TRBJ2-7; TRBD2 agrees at 16 bases. The CDR3 totals 16 residues. V shed 3 bases, J shed 2 bases, and the junction held 2 bases outside the gene matches. From germline, CDR1 is SGHRS and CDR2 YFSETQ. The CDR3 sequence is CASSSGTSGRAYEQYF. The CDR3 nucleotides read TGCGCCAGCAGCTCCGGGACTAGCGGGAGGGCCTACGAGCAGTACTTC.

The chain carries TRBV20-1 and TRBJ1-2; a weak D match, TRBD1 (5 bases). This CDR3 comprises 13 residues. CDR1 DFQATT and CDR2 SNEGSKA come from the germline V gene (reference sequence). Trimming left V 3 bases short and J 5 bases short, with 13 bases between. The CDR3 nucleotides are TGCAGTGCTAGTTCCGGGACCCTGTATGGCTACACCTTC. Amino acid sequence: CSASSGTLYGYTF.

The chain couples TRBV18 to TRBJ2-4, with 7 nucleotides matching TRBD1. The CDR3 contains 17 residues. The trim removed 4 bases at V and 3 bases at J, leaving 12 bases unmatched. CDR1 and CDR2 from the germline V gene are KGHSH and LQKENI. In DNA form, the CDR3 reads TGTGCCAGCTCACAACGGGCGCCAGGGGGTGACAAAAACATTCAGTACTTC. It specifies CASSQRAPGGDKNIQYF.

This clonotype showed up just a few times. CDR3 nucleotides: TGCAGTGCAAAGCGGGCGCCCCTCAATGAGCAGTTCTTC. This gives the protein CSAKRAPLNEQFF. This rearrangement joins TRBV20-1 to TRBJ2-1; perhaps TRBD2 as D (6 bases). Trimming removed 6 bases at V and 6 bases at J, with 15 bases between. Germline CDR1 DFQATT, CDR2 SNEGSKA (reference sequence). The CDR3 runs 13 residues.

This clonotype appeared once. V is TRBV5-1 and J is TRBJ1-1; perhaps TRBD1 as D (6 bases). CDR1 is SGHRS and CDR2 is YFSETQ in the germline V gene. The CDR3 has 15 amino acids. V lost 0 bases and J lost 3, with 12 bases in between. CDR3 DNA sequence: TGCGCCAGCAGCTTGGTTAGAGCAGGGGACACTGAAGCTTTCTTT. It specifies CASSLVRAGDTEAFF.